This T cell receptor beta chain was captured in a study of early T cells in non-severe SARS-CoV-2 infection. Study outcomes and limitations: Using VDJdb, the matching emphasized anti-spike CD8 responses while missing private and CD4 specificities.

Germline V gene lookup returns CDR1 SGHAT and CDR2 FQNNGV. V was trimmed by 5 bases and J by 1 base, leaving 17 bases between them. This CDR3 region has 16 residues. The TCR library protocol attached unique molecular identifiers to the individual cDNA molecules. TCRdb used MiXCR to reprocess the 5' RACE reads, holding one entry per CDR3 protein. Among tens of thousands of distinct CDR3 sequences listed, about 5% were seen once. This clonotype was counted only a few times. The antigen is undetermined. The chain couples TRBV11-2 to TRBJ2-5; D is unclear. The sample comprised whole blood. The sequence derives from an adult who was a healthcare worker with PCR-confirmed SARS-CoV-2 infection or an uninfected control (not recorded which). The CDR3 loop reads CASSPQRPNLQETQYF. Written as DNA, the CDR3 is TGTGCCAGCAGCCCCCAGAGGCCAAACCTCCAAGAGACCCAGTACTTC.